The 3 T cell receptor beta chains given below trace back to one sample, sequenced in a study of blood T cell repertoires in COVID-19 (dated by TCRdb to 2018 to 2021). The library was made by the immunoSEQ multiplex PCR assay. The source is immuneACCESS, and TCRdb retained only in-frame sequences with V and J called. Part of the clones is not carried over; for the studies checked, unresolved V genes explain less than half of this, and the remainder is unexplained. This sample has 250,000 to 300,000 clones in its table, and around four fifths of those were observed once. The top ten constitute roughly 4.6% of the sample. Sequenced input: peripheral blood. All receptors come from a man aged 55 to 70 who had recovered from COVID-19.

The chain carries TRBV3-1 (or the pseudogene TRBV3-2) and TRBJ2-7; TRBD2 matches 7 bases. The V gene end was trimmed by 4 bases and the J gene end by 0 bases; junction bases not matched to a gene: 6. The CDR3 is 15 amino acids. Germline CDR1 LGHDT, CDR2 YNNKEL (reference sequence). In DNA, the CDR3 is TGTGCCAGCAGCCCCGTAGCGGGCACCTCCTACGAGCAGTACTTC. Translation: CASSPVAGTSYEQYF.

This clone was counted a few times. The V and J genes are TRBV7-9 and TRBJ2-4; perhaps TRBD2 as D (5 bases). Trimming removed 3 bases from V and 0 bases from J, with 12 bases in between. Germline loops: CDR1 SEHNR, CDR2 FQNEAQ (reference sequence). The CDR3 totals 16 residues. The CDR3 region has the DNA TGTGCCAGCAGCTTGAGCGCGGGTTTAGCCAAAAACATTCAGTACTTC. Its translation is CASSLSAGLAKNIQYF.

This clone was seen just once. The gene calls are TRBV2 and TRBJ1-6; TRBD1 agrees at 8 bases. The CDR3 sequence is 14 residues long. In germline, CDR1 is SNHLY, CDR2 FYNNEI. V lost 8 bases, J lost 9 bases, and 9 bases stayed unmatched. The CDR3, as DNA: TGTGCCAGCCTGGGACAGGCCACCGGTTCACCCCTCCACTTT. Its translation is CASLGQATGSPLHF.